The 6 T cell receptor beta chains listed next were all sequenced from one sample in a study of T cell responses to AZD1222 COVID-19 vaccine. Produced via immunoSEQ multiplex PCR; TCRdb's table is partial and in-frame only. In the table there are tens of thousands of clones, approximately 85% of which are singletons. Sequences were derived from peripheral blood, sampled 28 days after the second AZD1222 dose. All receptors come from an adult who received the AZD1222 COVID-19 vaccine.

This chain links TRBV19 with TRBJ2-3, with a tentative D call TRBD2 (6 bases). The ends were cut back, 3 bases at V and 5 bases at J, with 18 bases in the middle. Germline lookup yields CDR1 LNHDA and CDR2 SQIVND (reference sequence). The CDR3 extends over 16 amino acids. The CDR3 sequence is CASSIWGEPREDTQYF. The CDR3 nucleotides read TGTGCCAGTAGTATCTGGGGGGAGCCCCGGGAAGATACGCAGTATTTT.

V is TRBV29-1 and J is TRBJ2-7; the D is unclear. The CDR3 runs to 12 residues. Trimming pared 1 base from V and 2 bases from J, leaving 6 bases between. Looked up from germline, CDR1 is SQVTM and CDR2 is ANQGSEA. CDR3 in DNA: TGCAGCGTTGAAGGTGGCGCCTACGAGCAGTACTTC. Translating it yields CSVEGGAYEQYF.

The gene calls are TRBV19 and TRBJ1-2; 10 bases map to TRBD1. The length of the CDR3 is 14 residues. Germline CDR1 and CDR2: LNHDA and SQIVND (reference sequence). V lost 4 bases, J lost 3 bases, and 2 bases stayed unmatched. The CDR3 here is CASSKDRGYYGYTF. In nucleotides, the CDR3 is TGTGCCAGTAGTAAGGACAGGGGGTACTATGGCTACACCTTC.

The chain combines TRBV29-1 with TRBJ2-2; perhaps D is TRBD1 or TRBD2 (6 bases each). The CDR3 is 15 residues long. Germline-derived CDR1 and CDR2 are SQVTM and ANQGSEA. The germline V and J ends were trimmed by 7 bases and 1 base, with 16 bases remaining between them. The CDR3 coding sequence is TGCAGCGCCACAGCTGAGGGGGGGAACACCGGGGAGCTGTTTTTT. Encoded protein: CSATAEGGNTGELFF.

The chain couples TRBV19 to TRBJ1-1; no clear D. CDR1 is LNHDA, CDR2 SQIVND, per germline (reference sequence). The CDR3 contains 18 residues. Trimming shortened V by 3 bases and J by 0 bases, and 20 bases separated the two germline ends. The CDR3 loop is CASSIGSIIGGMNTEAFF. The DNA of the CDR3 is TGTGCCAGTAGTATCGGCTCGATCATCGGTGGGATGAACACTGAAGCTTTCTTT.

The rearrangement links TRBV15 to TRBJ1-1; no clear D gene. V shed 3 bases and J shed 1 base, with 9 bases lying between them. CDR1 is LNHNV, CDR2 YYDKDF, per germline (reference sequence). This CDR3 region has 14 residues. This CDR3 reads CATSSPSRNTEAFF. Here the CDR3 DNA reads TGTGCCACCAGCAGTCCATCCAGGAACACTGAAGCTTTCTTT.